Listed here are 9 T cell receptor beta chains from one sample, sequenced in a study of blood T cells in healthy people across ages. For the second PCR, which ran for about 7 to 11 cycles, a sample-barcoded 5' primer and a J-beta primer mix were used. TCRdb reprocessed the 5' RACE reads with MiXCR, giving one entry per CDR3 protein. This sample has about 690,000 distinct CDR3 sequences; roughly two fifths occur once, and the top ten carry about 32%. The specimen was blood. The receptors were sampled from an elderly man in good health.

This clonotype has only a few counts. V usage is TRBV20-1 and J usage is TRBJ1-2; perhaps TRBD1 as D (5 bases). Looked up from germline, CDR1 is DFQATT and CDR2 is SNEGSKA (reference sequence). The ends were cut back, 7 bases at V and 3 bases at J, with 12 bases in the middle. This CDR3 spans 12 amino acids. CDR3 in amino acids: CSGRGTYYGYTF. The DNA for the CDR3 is TGCAGTGGGAGGGGTACCTACTATGGCTACACCTTC.

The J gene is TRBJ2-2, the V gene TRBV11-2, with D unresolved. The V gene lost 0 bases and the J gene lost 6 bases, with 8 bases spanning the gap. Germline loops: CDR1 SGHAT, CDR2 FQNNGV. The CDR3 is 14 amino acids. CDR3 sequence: CASSLDVGAGELFF. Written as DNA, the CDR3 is TGTGCCAGCAGCTTAGATGTAGGAGCCGGGGAGCTGTTTTTT.

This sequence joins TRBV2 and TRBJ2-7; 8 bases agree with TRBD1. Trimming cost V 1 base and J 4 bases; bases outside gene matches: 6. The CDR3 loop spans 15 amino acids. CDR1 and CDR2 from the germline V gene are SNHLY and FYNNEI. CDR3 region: CASSEDQGAWYEQYF. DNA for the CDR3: TGTGCCAGCAGTGAAGACCAGGGGGCATGGTACGAGCAGTACTTC.

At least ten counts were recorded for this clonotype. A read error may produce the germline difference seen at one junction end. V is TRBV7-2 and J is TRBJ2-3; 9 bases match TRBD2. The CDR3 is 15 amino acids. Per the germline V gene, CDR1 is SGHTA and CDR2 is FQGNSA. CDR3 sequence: CASSLGGGATDTQYF. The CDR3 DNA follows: TGCGCCAGCAGCTTGGGCGGGGGGGCCACAGATACGCAGTATTTT.

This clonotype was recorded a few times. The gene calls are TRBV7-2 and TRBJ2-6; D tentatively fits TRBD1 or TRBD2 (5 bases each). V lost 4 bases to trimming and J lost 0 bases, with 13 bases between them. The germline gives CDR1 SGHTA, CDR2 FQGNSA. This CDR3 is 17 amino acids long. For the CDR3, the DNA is TGTGCCAGCAGCTCACCGGGACGGACCTCTGGGGCCAACGTCCTGACTTTC. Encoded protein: CASSSPGRTSGANVLTF.

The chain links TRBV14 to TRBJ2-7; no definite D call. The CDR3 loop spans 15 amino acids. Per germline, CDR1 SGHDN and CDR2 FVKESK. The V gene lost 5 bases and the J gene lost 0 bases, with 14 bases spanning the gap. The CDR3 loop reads CASSFHWQSSYEQYF. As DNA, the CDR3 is TGTGCCAGCAGCTTTCATTGGCAGAGCTCCTACGAGCAGTACTTC.

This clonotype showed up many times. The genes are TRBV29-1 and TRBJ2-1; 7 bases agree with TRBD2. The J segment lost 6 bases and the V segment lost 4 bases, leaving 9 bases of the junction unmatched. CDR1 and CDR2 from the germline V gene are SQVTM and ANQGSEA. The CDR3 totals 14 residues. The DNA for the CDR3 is TGCAGCGTTGTTCCTAGCGGCCAAAGCAATGAGCAGTTCTTC. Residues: CSVVPSGQSNEQFF.

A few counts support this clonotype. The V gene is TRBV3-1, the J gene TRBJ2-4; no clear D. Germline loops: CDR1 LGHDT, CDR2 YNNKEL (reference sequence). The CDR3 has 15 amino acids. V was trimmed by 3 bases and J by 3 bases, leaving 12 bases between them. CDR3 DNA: TGTGCCAGCAGCCATGGTCCCGGCCTCAAAAACATTCAGTACTTC. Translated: CASSHGPGLKNIQYF.

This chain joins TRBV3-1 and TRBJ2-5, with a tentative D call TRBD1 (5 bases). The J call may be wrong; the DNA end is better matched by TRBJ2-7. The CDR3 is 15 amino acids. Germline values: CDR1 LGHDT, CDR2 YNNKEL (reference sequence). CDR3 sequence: CASSQDPTVYYEQYF. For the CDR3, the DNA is TGTGCCAGCAGCCAAGACCCGACAGTTTACTACGAGCAGTACTTC.